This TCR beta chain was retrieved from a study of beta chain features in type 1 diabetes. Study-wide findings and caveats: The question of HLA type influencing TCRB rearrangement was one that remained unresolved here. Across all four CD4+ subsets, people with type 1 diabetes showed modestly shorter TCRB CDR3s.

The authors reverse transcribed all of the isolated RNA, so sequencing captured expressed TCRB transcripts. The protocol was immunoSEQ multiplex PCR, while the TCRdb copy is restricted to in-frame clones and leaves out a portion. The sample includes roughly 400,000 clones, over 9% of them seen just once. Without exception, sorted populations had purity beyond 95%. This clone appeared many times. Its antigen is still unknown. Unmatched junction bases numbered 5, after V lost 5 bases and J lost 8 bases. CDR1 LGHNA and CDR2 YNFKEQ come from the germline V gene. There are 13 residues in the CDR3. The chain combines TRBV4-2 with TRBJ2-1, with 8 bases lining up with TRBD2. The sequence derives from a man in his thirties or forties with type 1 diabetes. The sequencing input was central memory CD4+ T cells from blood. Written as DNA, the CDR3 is TGTGCCAGCAGCTTGGGACTAGAAGATGAGCAGTTCTTC. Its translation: CASSLGLEDEQFF.